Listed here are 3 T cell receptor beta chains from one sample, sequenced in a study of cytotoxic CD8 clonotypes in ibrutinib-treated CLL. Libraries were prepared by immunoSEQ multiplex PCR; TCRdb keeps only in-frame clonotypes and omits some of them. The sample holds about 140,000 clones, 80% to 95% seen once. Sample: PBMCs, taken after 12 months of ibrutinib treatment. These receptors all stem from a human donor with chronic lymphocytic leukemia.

The CDR3 region is CASSQGVVHTDTQYF. The CDR3 nucleotides read TGTGCCAGCAGCCAAGGGGTGGTTCACACAGATACGCAGTATTTT. This chain joins TRBV4-2 and TRBJ2-3; D gene unclear. V dropped 1 base and J dropped 2 bases, with 10 bases sitting between them. Germline-derived CDR1 and CDR2 are LGHNA and YNFKEQ. The CDR3 runs 15 residues.

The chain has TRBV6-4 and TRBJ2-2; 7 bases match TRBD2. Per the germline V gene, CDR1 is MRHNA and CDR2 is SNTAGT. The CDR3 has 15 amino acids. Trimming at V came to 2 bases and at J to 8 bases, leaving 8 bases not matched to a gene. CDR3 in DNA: TGTGCCAGCAGTGACACTGGTGCCGGGAGGGGGGAGCTGTTTTTT. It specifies CASSDTGAGRGELFF.

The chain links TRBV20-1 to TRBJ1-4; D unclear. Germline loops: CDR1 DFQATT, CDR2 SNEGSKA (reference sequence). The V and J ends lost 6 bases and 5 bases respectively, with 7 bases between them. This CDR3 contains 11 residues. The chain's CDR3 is CSARNNEKLFF. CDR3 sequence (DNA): TGCAGTGCCCGAAACAATGAAAAACTGTTTTTT.